Detailed here is one T cell receptor (beta chain). The data stem from a study of OX40 agonist ivuxolimab in advanced cancers. V lost 2 bases and J lost 4, with 8 bases in between. Germline CDR1 MDHEN, CDR2 SYDVKM. The CDR3 length is 14 residues. Measured with immunoSEQ multiplex PCR; TCRdb has only the in-frame clones, and not every one. This repertoire shows about 58,000 clones, around four fifths found once; its top ten account for 3% to 3.5%. This sequence was found in an adult with an advanced solid tumor such as melanoma, head and neck, liver or kidney cancer. The source was CD4+ or CD8+ T cells sorted from blood, collected in a trial of the OX40 agonist ivuxolimab. J is TRBJ2-2 and V is TRBV28, with a possible D match to TRBD2 (6 bases). The CDR3 sequence: CASSLAGFTGELFF. CDR3 bases: TGTGCCAGCAGTTTAGCGGGGTTCACCGGGGAGCTGTTTTTT.